This entry is about one T cell receptor (beta chain). Its target is unknown. Sequencing was performed with immunoSEQ multiplex PCR; in TCRdb, only in-frame clones are kept and a portion is missing. The sample lists some 120,000 clones, 90% to 95% occurring once. This sample was included in a study of human thymus T cells. Notes on the study in general: Thymic and blood repertoires appeared to carry a bias in their V and J gene usage. Related studies found that unrelated individuals share highly overlapping thymic repertoires.

The V gene lost 1 base and the J gene lost 8 bases, with 6 bases spanning the gap. This CDR3 comprises 11 residues. The V gene's germline CDR1 is DFQATT and CDR2 SNEGSKA (reference sequence). Thymus was obtained from resections taken during corrective heart surgery. Healthy Finnish infants undergoing corrective surgery for congenital heart defects were used as donors. The sequenced sample consisted of thymus tissue. The sequence was obtained from a boy under three years old with a congenital heart defect but otherwise immunologically healthy. The chain employs TRBV20-1 and TRBJ2-1; D gene uncertain. The CDR3 spells CSARVGDEQFF. The CDR3 region has the DNA TGCAGTGCTAGAGTTGGGGATGAGCAGTTCTTC.